A selection of T cell receptor beta chains follows, all from one sample in a study of regulatory T cells in long-lasting Graves disease. Each CDR3 protein gets one entry after TCRdb re-called the multiplex PCR reads with MiXCR. The profile covers a few hundred thousand distinct CDR3 sequences, with around 15% appearing a single time and around a sixth taken by the ten largest. Another study also made use of these data, one on T cells in Graves' hyperthyroidism and ophthalmopathy.

Sequenced here: peripheral blood mononuclear cells (PBMCs), sampled at new diagnosis, from a patient treated with antithyroid drugs. The source is a woman in her forties or fifties with Graves disease. Both conserved end residues are part of each CDR3. The order of the fields is D gene, V gene, CDR3 length, clone size, J gene, CDR3 DNA, CDR3 protein. A D gene is named only where the DNA matches it firmly. Expanded clones are given a class, and other clones once, few, many or no size at all.

>TRBD2|TRBV3-1|16|many|TRBJ2-3
TGTGCCAGCAGCCAAGGGACTAGCGGGAGCACAGATACGCAGTATTTT
CASSQGTSGSTDTQYF
>TRBD1|TRBV29-1|12|many|TRBJ2-1
TGCAGCGCCGGGACAGGGGGCAATGAGCAGTTCTTC
CSAGTGGNEQFF
>NA|TRBV7-7|13|few|TRBJ2-1
TGTGCCAGCAGCTTACGGGTTTCGCATGAGCAGTTCTTC
CASSLRVSHEQFF
>NA|TRBV29-1|14|NA|TRBJ2-3
TGCAGCGTTGACATTCAGGGCTCCTACAATGAGCAGTCCTTC
CSVDIQGSYNEQSF
>NA|TRBV30|12|few|TRBJ2-1
TGTGCCTGGAGCCGGGCTAACAATGAGCAGTTCTTC
CAWSRANNEQFF
>NA|TRBV27|15|few|TRBJ1-1
TGTGCCAGCAGTTTATCCGGGAACCGGAACACTGAAGCTTTCTTT
CASSLSGNRNTEAFF
>NA|TRBV9|14|NA|TRBJ2-7
TGTGCCAGCAGCGTAGATACAGGGTGGTACGAGCAGTACTTC
CASSVDTGWYEQYF
>NA|TRBV30|11|many|TRBJ1-2
TGTGCCTGGAATCCGGGCTATGGCTACACCTTC
CAWNPGYGYTF
>TRBD1|TRBV28|12|many|TRBJ2-7
TGTGCCAGCAGTTATACAGGGGCCGAGCAGTACTTC
CASSYTGAEQYF
>TRBD1|TRBV20-1|15|many|TRBJ1-5
TGCAGTGCTAGAGATGGGGACAGGGGCAGACAGCCCCAGCATTTT
CSARDGDRGRQPQHF
>NA|TRBV7-2|15|many|TRBJ1-1
TGTGCCAGCAGCAAAGGACAGTACCTGAACACTGAAGCTTTCTTT
CASSKGQYLNTEAFF
>TRBD1|TRBV7-8|17|few|TRBJ1-5
TGTGCCAGCAGCTTAGTAGCGGACAGGGGGCAGAATCAGCCCCAGCATTTT
CASSLVADRGQNQPQHF
>TRBD1|TRBV6-1|14|NA|TRBJ1-1
TGTGCCAGCACCGAAATGGGGACAGGACGTAAAGCTTTCTTT
CASTEMGTGRKAFF
>TRBD1|TRBV9|18|many|TRBJ1-1
TGTGCCAGCAGCGTAGCTACAGGGACAGGGGATCGTAGCACTGAAGCTTTCTTT
CASSVATGTGDRSTEAFF
>TRBD1|TRBV5-4|15|NA|TRBJ1-4
TGTGCCAGCAGCTTGGGACAGGGGGCCGGTGAAAAACTGTTTTTT
CASSLGQGAGEKLFF
>NA|TRBV6-5|14|many|TRBJ2-7
TGTGCCAGCAGTTACTCGTTTAGAGCCTACGAGCAGTACTTC
CASSYSFRAYEQYF
>NA|TRBV20-1|11|many|TRBJ1-4
TGCAGTGCTAGGGTGGCGGGGAGGAAGGTCTTT
CSARVAGRKVF
>NA|TRBV18|14|many|TRBJ2-3
TGTGCCAGCTCACCACCCGGGTACACAGATACGCAGTATTTT
CASSPPGYTDTQYF
>NA|TRBV27|12|many|TRBJ2-7
TGTGCCACCTCCGGGACAAAGTACGAGCAGTACTTC
CATSGTKYEQYF
>NA|TRBV28|14|NA|TRBJ2-5
TGTGCCAGCAGTTTGATCCAGGTAGGAGAGACCCAGTACTTC
CASSLIQVGETQYF
>TRBD2|TRBV13|15|many|TRBJ2-7
TGTGCCAGCAGCTCACGGGAGGGCCCTCTGTACGAGCAGTACTTC
CASSSREGPLYEQYF
>TRBD2|TRBV7-8|18|once|TRBJ2-5
TGTGCCAGCAGCCCTCATGTCAGGGCTAGCGGGCACCAAGAGACCCAGTACTTC
CASSPHVRASGHQETQYF
>NA|TRBV5-5|14|few|TRBJ1-1
TGTGCCAGCAGCTCGGGACACGGCGCCCCTGAAGCTTTCTTT
CASSSGHGAPEAFF
>TRBD1|TRBV7-2|16|many|TRBJ1-1
TGTGCCAGCAGCTTAGGGTCCTGGACAGGGAACACTGAAGCTTTCTTT
CASSLGSWTGNTEAFF
>TRBD2|TRBV5-6|18|NA|TRBJ2-4
TGTGCCAGCAGCTTCCCGACTAGCGAGACGGACGCCAAAAACATTCAGTACTTC
CASSFPTSETDAKNIQYF
>TRBD2|TRBV5-1|14|many|TRBJ2-7
TGCGCCAGCAGCACCCGGGACTACTCCTACGAGCAGTACTTC
CASSTRDYSYEQYF
>TRBD2|TRBV24-1|14|many|TRBJ2-7
TGTGCCTTACTCCCCGGACTAGCGGTTTACGAGCAGTACTTC
CALLPGLAVYEQYF
>NA|TRBV11-2|17|few|TRBJ2-1
TGTGCCAGCAGCTCACTTTTAGGGGGAGTTTACTACAATGAGCAGTTCTTC
CASSSLLGGVYYNEQFF